This is a list of T cell receptor beta chains from one sample in a study of identical twins. Each CDR3 protein gets one entry after TCRdb re-called the 5' RACE reads with MiXCR. Of approximately 190,000 distinct CDR3 sequences listed, around 15% are singletons. The sample also formed part of further work on T cells expressing NK-cell markers.

Sequencing was carried out using CD8+ T cells sorted from blood. The receptor set was obtained from a woman aged 18-29 years in good health. Both conserved end residues are trimmed from each CDR3. The order of the fields is V gene, CDR3 protein.

v_call: TRBV12-3/TRBV12-4
cdr3_aa: ASSSILQERGDIQY

v_call: TRBV3-1
cdr3_aa: ASSQDDGGATDTQY

v_call: TRBV4-1
cdr3_aa: ASSHATNTEAF

v_call: TRBV9
cdr3_aa: ASSVGSEGTQY

v_call: TRBV6-1
cdr3_aa: ASTPQQGVGEQY

v_call: TRBV12-3/TRBV12-4
cdr3_aa: ASSHGTVNYGYT

v_call: TRBV5-1
cdr3_aa: ASRPGPADEQF

v_call: TRBV4-3
cdr3_aa: ASSQDRIVRENAYNEQF

v_call: TRBV5-1
cdr3_aa: ASSYRSSYNEQF

v_call: TRBV27
cdr3_aa: ASSYGTSSYNEQF

v_call: TRBV2
cdr3_aa: ASGTPSYNEQF

v_call: TRBV29-1
cdr3_aa: SARTGQEGYEQY

v_call: TRBV9
cdr3_aa: ASSARTSGTSYNEQF

v_call: TRBV9
cdr3_aa: ASSVADLGGNEQF

v_call: TRBV12-3/TRBV12-4
cdr3_aa: ASSLSWGGGELF

v_call: TRBV6-5
cdr3_aa: ASSYSLAGVLNTGELF

v_call: TRBV7-9
cdr3_aa: ASSFGSGGLGGYT

v_call: TRBV7-2
cdr3_aa: ASSPLWTGQREQY

v_call: TRBV27
cdr3_aa: ASSTLRTGVRETQY

v_call: TRBV12-5
cdr3_aa: ASGLGHNEQF

v_call: TRBV7-9
cdr3_aa: ASSGRDRNEKLF

v_call: TRBV27
cdr3_aa: ASSPRGRYEQY

v_call: TRBV30
cdr3_aa: AWSQGGPAF

v_call: TRBV6-5
cdr3_aa: ASSYSNSADTEAF

v_call: TRBV12-3/TRBV12-4
cdr3_aa: ASSSRLDTYSYNEQF

v_call: TRBV29-1
cdr3_aa: SVDYGNEQF

v_call: TRBV29-1
cdr3_aa: SVEAGVAETQY

v_call: TRBV5-6
cdr3_aa: ASNHRQGPDEKLF